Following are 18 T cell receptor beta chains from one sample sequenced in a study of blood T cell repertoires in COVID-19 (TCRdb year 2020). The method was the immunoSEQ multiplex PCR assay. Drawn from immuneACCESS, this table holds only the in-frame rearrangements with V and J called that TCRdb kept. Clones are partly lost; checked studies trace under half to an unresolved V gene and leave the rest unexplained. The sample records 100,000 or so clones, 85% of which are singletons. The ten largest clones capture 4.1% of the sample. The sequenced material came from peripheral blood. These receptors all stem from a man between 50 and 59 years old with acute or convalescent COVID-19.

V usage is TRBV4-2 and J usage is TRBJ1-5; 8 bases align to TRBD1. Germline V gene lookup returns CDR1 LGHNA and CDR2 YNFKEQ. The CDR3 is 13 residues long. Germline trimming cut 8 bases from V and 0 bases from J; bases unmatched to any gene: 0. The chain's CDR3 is CASGQGSNQPQHF. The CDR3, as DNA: TGTGCCAGCGGACAGGGTAGCAATCAGCCCCAGCATTTT.

CDR3 in DNA: TGTGCCAGTAGTATAGGAGGGTTTGGGGAGACCCAGTACTTC. It yields the protein CASSIGGFGETQYF. The chain has TRBV19 and TRBJ2-5, with D maybe TRBD2 (5 bases). Per the germline V gene, CDR1 is LNHDA and CDR2 is SQIVND (reference sequence). V was shortened by 1 base and J by 5 bases, with 11 bases between the two germline ends. This CDR3 is built from 14 residues.

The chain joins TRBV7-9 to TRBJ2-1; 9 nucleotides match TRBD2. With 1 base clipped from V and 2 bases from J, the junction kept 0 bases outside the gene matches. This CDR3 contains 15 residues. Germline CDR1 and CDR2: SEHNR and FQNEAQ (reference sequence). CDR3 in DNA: TGTGCCAGCAGCTTAGGCGGGGGGGCCTACAATGAGCAGTTCTTC. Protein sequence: CASSLGGGAYNEQFF.

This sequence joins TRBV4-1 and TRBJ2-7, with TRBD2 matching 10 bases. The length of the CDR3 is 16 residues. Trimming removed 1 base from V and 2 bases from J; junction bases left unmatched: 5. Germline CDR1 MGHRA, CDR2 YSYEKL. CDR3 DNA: TGCGCCAGCAGCCAAGGACCTAGCGGGGGAACCTACGAGCAGTACTTC. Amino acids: CASSQGPSGGTYEQYF.

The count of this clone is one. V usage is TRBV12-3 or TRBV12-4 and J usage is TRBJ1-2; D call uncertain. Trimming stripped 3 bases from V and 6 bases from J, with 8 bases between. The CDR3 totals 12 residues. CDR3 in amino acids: CASSFSTHGYTF. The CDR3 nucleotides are TGTGCCAGCAGTTTTTCCACACATGGCTACACCTTC.

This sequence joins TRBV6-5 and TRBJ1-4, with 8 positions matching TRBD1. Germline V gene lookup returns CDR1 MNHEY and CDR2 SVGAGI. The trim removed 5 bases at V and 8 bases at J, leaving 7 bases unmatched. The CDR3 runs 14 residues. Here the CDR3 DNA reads TGTGCCAGCAGTCCGGACAGGGTCAGCGAAAAACTGTTTTTT. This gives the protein CASSPDRVSEKLFF.

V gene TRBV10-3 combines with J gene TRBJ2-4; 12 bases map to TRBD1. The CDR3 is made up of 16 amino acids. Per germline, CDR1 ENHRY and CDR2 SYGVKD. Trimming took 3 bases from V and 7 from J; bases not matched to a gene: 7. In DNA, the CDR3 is TGTGCCATCAGTGATACTTCGGGACAGGGGGCGAACATTCAGTACTTC. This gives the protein CAISDTSGQGANIQYF.

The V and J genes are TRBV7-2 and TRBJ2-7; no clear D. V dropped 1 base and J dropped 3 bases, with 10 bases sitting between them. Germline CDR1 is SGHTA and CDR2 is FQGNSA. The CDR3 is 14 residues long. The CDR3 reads CASSLGEKFYEQYF. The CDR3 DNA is TGTGCCAGCAGCTTAGGCGAGAAATTCTACGAGCAGTACTTC.

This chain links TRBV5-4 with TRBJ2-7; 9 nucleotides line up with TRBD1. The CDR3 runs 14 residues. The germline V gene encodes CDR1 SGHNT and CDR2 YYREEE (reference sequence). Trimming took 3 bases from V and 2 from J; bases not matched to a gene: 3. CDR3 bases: TGTGCCAGCAGCTGGGGACAGGGTACCTACGAGCAGTACTTC. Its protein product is CASSWGQGTYEQYF.

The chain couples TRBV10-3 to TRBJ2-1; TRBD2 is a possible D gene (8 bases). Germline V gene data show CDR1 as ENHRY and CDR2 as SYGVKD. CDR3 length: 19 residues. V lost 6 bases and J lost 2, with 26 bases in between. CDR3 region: CAISPVRGATGSPYNEQFF. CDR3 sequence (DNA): TGTGCCATCAGCCCCGTGCGGGGGGCGACAGGGAGCCCCTACAATGAGCAGTTCTTC.

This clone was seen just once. The CDR3 spells CASSPHTGGTLAYTF. CDR3 sequence (DNA): TGTGCCAGCAGCCCACATACGGGGGGCACCCTGGCCTACACCTTC. The rearrangement uses TRBV11-1 and TRBJ1-2, with D perhaps matching TRBD1 (6 bases). The CDR3 is made up of 15 amino acids. Trimming removed 5 bases at V and 10 bases at J, with 23 bases between. CDR1 and CDR2 from the germline V gene are SGHAT and FQDESV (reference sequence).

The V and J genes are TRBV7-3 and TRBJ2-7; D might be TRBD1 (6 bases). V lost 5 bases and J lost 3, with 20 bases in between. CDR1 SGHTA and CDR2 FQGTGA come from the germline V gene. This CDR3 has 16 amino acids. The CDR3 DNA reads TGTGCCAGCAGCCCCACAGGGTCCCCATTGGTCTACGAGCAGTACTTC. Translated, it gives CASSPTGSPLVYEQYF.

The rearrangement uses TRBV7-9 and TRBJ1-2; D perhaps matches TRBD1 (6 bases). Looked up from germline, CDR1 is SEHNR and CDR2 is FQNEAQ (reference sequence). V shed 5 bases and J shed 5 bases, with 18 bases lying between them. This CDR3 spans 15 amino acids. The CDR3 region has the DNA TGTGCCAGCAGCCTGGATGGGACACAGGGATATGGCTACACCTTC. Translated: CASSLDGTQGYGYTF.

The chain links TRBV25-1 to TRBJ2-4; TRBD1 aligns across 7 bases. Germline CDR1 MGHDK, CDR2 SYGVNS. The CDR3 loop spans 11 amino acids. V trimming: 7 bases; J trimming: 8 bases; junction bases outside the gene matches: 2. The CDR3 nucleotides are TGTGCCAGCACAGGGGGAGACATTCAGTACTTC. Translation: CASTGGDIQYF. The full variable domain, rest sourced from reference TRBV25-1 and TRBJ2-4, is EADIYQTPRYLVIGTGKKITLECSQTMGHDKMYWYQQDPGMELHLIHYSYGVNSTEKGDLSSESTVSRIRTEHFPLTLESARPSHTSQYLCASTGGDIQYFGAGTRLSVL.

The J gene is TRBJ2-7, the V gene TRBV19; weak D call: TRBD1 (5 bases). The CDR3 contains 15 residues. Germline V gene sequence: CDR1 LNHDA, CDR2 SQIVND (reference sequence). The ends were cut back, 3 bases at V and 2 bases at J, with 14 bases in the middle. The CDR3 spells CASSISGQEAYEQYF. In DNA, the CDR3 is TGTGCCAGTAGTATTTCAGGACAAGAGGCCTACGAGCAGTACTTC.

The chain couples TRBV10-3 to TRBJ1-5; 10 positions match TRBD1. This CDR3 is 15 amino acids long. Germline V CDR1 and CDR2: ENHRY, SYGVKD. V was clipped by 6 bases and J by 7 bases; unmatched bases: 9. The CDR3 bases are TGTGCCATCAGCACAACGACAGGGGGCGAGCAGCCCCAGCATTTT. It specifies CAISTTTGGEQPQHF.

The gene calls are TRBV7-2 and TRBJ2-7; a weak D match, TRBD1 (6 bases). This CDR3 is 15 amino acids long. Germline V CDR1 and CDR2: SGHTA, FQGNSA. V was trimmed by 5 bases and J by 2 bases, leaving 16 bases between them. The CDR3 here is CASSPTGYETYEQYF. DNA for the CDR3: TGTGCCAGCAGCCCGACAGGCTACGAGACCTACGAGCAGTACTTC.

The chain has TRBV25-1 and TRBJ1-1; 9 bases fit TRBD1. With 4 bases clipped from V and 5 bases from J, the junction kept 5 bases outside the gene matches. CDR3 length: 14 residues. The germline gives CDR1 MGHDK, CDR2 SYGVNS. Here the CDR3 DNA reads TGTGCCAGCAGTGGCGGGACAGGGCGAACTGAAGCTTTCTTT. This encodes CASSGGTGRTEAFF.